This T cell receptor (beta chain) was captured in a study of T cells in Graves' hyperthyroidism and ophthalmopathy. Findings and limits, study-wide: Onset of ophthalmopathy came a median approximately 6 months after the model predicted it. Most thyroid clonotypes that were expanded above 0.001 also turned up in blood.

Comment on this clonotype: What it recognizes is unknown.

TCR beta CDR3 region amplification was performed from RNA transcripts. Initially, a first-round RT-PCR of the TCR CDR3 employed the HTBI primer set. TCRdb ran MiXCR on the multiplex PCR reads and lists one entry per CDR3 protein. The repertoire has about 570,000 distinct CDR3 sequences, about half of them found once; the top ten carry 19%. The CDR3 is made up of 13 amino acids. CDR1 is WNHNN, CDR2 SYGVQD, per germline (reference sequence). V was clipped by 6 bases and J by 0 bases, with 9 bases between them. Thyroid ultrasound, orbital computed tomography, clinical symptoms, and serum thyroxine and TRAb underpinned diagnoses.

The rearrangement uses TRBV10-1 and TRBJ2-7; tentative D call: TRBD2 (6 bases). The source is an adult woman with Graves' disease, either hyperthyroidism or ophthalmopathy (not recorded which). Sequencing was done on a sample of peripheral blood or thyroid tissue (not recorded which). CDR3: CASRETSSYEQYF. CDR3 coding DNA: TGCGCCAGCAGGGAGACTAGCTCCTACGAGCAGTACTTC.